The TCR beta chain under discussion was sequenced for a study of blood T cell repertoires in COVID-19. Background on the study: The origin of the acute and convalescent COVID-19 samples was the United States, Italy and Spain.

Participants were aged 18 to 89 years from approximately 25 US areas. Participants reported their clinical history, and cohort assignment relied on those reports. In the original analysis: For nucleated cells, counts were estimated from reference gene primer amplification. Assay used: immunoSEQ multiplex PCR; TCRdb lists only in-frame clones, some missing. V and J calls and clone size are those listed in that table; D and trimming were worked out from the DNA. This table holds 140,000 to 150,000 clones, 88% found once. Trimming cost V 1 base and J 4 bases, with 8 bases left between them. The CDR3 runs to 13 residues. Germline V gene sequence: CDR1 SGHNT, CDR2 YYREEE (reference sequence).

The chain recombines TRBV5-4 with TRBJ1-1; D perhaps matches TRBD1 (5 bases). This clonotype originated in a woman in her 30s with acute COVID-19. Source material: PBMCs or T cells enriched from blood (not recorded which). The CDR3 protein is CASSLQRGTEAFF. The CDR3 DNA reads as TGTGCCAGCAGCTTGCAAAGGGGCACTGAAGCTTTCTTT.